The clone carrying this TCR beta chain has more than one count but fewer than ten. Treg sorting used a CD4+CD25+CD127-/low gate. Germline loops: CDR1 SGHRS, CDR2 YFSETQ. Losses at the gene ends were 4 bases for V and 3 bases for J; bases not matched to a gene: 6. This CDR3 comprises 15 residues. Constant-region reverse primers amplified full-length variable regions, followed by semi-nested Nested Universal Primer A PCR. TCRdb re-derived calls from the 5' RACE reads in MiXCR, one entry per CDR3 protein. The repertoire holds 50,000 to 70,000 distinct CDR3 sequences, with under 25% as singletons. This sequence joins TRBV5-1 and TRBJ2-1, with 8 nucleotides matching TRBD1. The sample taken for sequencing was tumor-infiltrating Tregs sorted from the breast tumor. The source of this sequence is a female donor with breast cancer. The CDR3 nucleotides read TGCGCCAGCAGCCCCGCGGGACAGGACTACAATGAGCAGTTCTTC. It translates to CASSPAGQDYNEQFF.